A single sample is the source of the 31 T cell receptor beta chains below, sequenced in a study of T cell repertoires in cytomegalovirus infection (dated by TCRdb to the late 2010s). Their cognate antigens are unknown. The sample's treatment or condition label, decoded: in vitro stimulation with specific CMV peptide epitopes to enrich CMV-specific T cells. The sequencer listed for this sample is Illumina HiSeq 1500. In TCRdb, the public reads were trimmed at Q25 with fastp and aligned with MiXCR, with productive beta chains retained. Every entry covers one CDR3 protein and lists the most common genes and DNA from its rows. The sample table shows 40,000 to 60,000 distinct CDR3 sequences, and 21% are seen once. The ten largest clones represent roughly 89% of the sample. This sample comprised CD8+ T cells from cultured PBMCs, obtained from culture after CMV antigen stimulation. The receptors originated from a human donor in good health (CMV status not recorded). Some clones in this sample may be carry-over from other donors' samples.

This clonotype was counted between two and nine times. The chain links TRBV6-5 to TRBJ2-7; 9 bases are a match to TRBD1. The V gene's germline CDR1 is MNHEY and CDR2 SVGAGI. Trimming cost V 5 bases and J 5 bases; bases outside gene matches: 13. The CDR3 extends over 16 amino acids. The CDR3 coding sequence is TGTGCCAGCAGTGGTCCCCCCGGGACAGGGCGGGACGAGCAGTACTTC. As protein: CASSGPPGTGRDEQYF.

This chain's CDR3 is CASSLVSALAGLETQYF. The CDR3 DNA follows: TGTGCCAGCAGCTTAGTGTCCGCTCTAGCGGGACTGGAGACCCAGTACTTC. The chain has TRBV7-8 and TRBJ2-5; 9 bases are shared with TRBD2. The V segment lost 1 base and the J segment 5 bases; nucleotides outside the gene matches: 11. From germline, CDR1 is SGHVS and CDR2 FQNEAQ. This CDR3 is 17 amino acids long. The full variable domain, its missing parts supplied by reference TRBV7-8 and TRBJ2-5, is GAGVSQSPRYKVAKRGQDVALRCDPISGHVSLFWYQQALGQGPEFLTYFQNEAQLDKSGLPSDRFFAERPEGSVSTLKIQRTQQEDSAVYLCASSLVSALAGLETQYFGPGTRLLVL.

Only a few counts were recorded for this clonotype. The J gene is TRBJ2-3, the V gene TRBV28; maybe TRBD2 (5 bases). Trimming took 4 bases from V and 5 from J, leaving 25 bases between them. The germline V gene encodes CDR1 MDHEN and CDR2 SYDVKM. The CDR3 sequence is 18 residues long. CDR3 DNA: TGTGCCAGCAGTTCAAGGCCCCAAAGGACTGACCGAAGAGATACGCAGTATTTT. Protein product: CASSSRPQRTDRRDTQYF.

V and J are TRBV2 and TRBJ1-1; D remains ambiguous. This CDR3 spans 13 amino acids. Trimming removed 4 bases at V and 4 bases at J, with 10 bases between. Germline V gene sequence: CDR1 SNHLY, CDR2 FYNNEI. CDR3 in DNA: TGTGCCAGCAGTGGAAGGGCGGCCACTGAAGCTTTCTTT. It is translated as CASSGRAATEAFF.

This clonotype was detected a few times. J is TRBJ2-7 and V is TRBV19; 10 bases match TRBD1. The CDR3 length is 14 residues. Germline-derived CDR1 and CDR2 are LNHDA and SQIVND (reference sequence). Losses at the gene ends were 5 bases for V and 4 bases for J; bases not matched to a gene: 5. Written as DNA, the CDR3 is TGTGCCAGTAGTTCCGGACAGGGGGGATACGAGCAGTACTTC. It yields the protein CASSSGQGGYEQYF.

This chain uses TRBV7-9 with TRBJ2-7; 9 positions match TRBD1. The CDR3 consists of 15 residues. Germline V gives CDR1 SEHNR, CDR2 FQNEAQ (reference sequence). V shed 5 bases and J 2 bases; nucleotides not matched to a gene: 7. As DNA, the CDR3 is TGTGCCAGCAGCACAGCTGGGGACAGGGCCTACGAGCAGTACTTC. Its protein is CASSTAGDRAYEQYF.

This chain joins TRBV7-6 and TRBJ2-3, with D uncertain. CDR3 size: 15 residues. Germline V CDR1 and CDR2: SGHVS, FNYEAQ. V was shortened by 5 bases and J by 3 bases, with 15 bases between the two germline ends. The CDR3 DNA reads as TGTGCCAGCAGCCGGACCGGCCCTGAGACAGATACGCAGTATTTT. This gives the protein CASSRTGPETDTQYF. Supplemented by reference TRBV7-6 and TRBJ2-3, the full variable domain reads GAGVSQSPRYKVTKRGQDVALRCDPISGHVSLYWYRQALGQGPEFLTYFNYEAQQDKSGLPNDRFSAERPEGSISTLTIQRTEQRDSAMYRCASSRTGPETDTQYFGPGTRLTVL.

This clonotype was detected ten times or more. The chain combines TRBV6-1 with TRBJ2-1; either TRBD1 or TRBD2 may supply D (5 bases each). V lost 9 bases, J lost 5 bases, and 14 bases lay in between. The CDR3 is 13 residues long. Germline V gives CDR1 MNHNS, CDR2 SASEGT. This chain's CDR3 is CASRRDAHNEQFF. CDR3 DNA: TGTGCCAGTAGACGGGACGCTCACAATGAGCAGTTCTTC.

This chain uses TRBV12-3 or TRBV12-4 with TRBJ2-3, with TRBD2 identical over 9 bases. CDR3 size: 15 residues. V was pared by 6 bases and J by 4 bases, with 8 bases of the junction left unmatched. Here the CDR3 reads CASSRTGTSSDTQYF. The CDR3 DNA follows: TGTGCCAGCAGCCGCACCGGGACTAGCTCAGATACGCAGTATTTT.

This clonotype has more than one count but fewer than ten. The chain couples TRBV7-2 to TRBJ2-7; TRBD2 agrees at 12 bases. CDR1 is SGHTA and CDR2 is FQGNSA in the germline V gene. The CDR3 contains 17 residues. Trimming removed 5 bases from V and 3 bases from J; junction bases left unmatched: 11. In nucleotides, the CDR3 is TGTGCCAGCAGCCCCACGACGACTAGCGGGAGCTTCTACGAGCAGTACTTC. Its translation: CASSPTTTSGSFYEQYF.

This clonotype has at least ten counts. The chain joins TRBV4-2 to TRBJ1-5; D is ambiguous. CDR3 length: 16 residues. The V end lost 0 bases, the J end lost 2 bases, and 11 bases lay between the germline ends. Germline loops: CDR1 LGHNA, CDR2 YNFKEQ. CDR3 bases: TGTGCCAGCAGCCAAGATCTTGGAGGAGGCAATCAGCCCCAGCATTTT. It translates to CASSQDLGGGNQPQHF.

This rearrangement joins TRBV11-2 to TRBJ2-7, with D possibly being TRBD2 (6 bases). The CDR3 extends over 13 amino acids. V lost 7 bases and J lost 2, with 12 bases in between. CDR1 and CDR2 from the germline V gene are SGHAT and FQNNGV. The CDR3 loop is CASKVPGAYEQYF. The CDR3 nucleotides are TGTGCCAGCAAAGTCCCGGGAGCCTACGAGCAGTACTTC.

This clonotype appeared many times. The V and J genes are TRBV7-3 and TRBJ1-2; D is unclear. This CDR3 contains 15 residues. Trimming took 0 bases from V and 4 from J, leaving 12 bases between them. Germline V gene data show CDR1 as SGHTA and CDR2 as FQGTGA. The CDR3 DNA sequence: TGTGCCAGCAGCTTAACAGGACTGACCGGCTATGGCTACACCTTC. Translated, it gives CASSLTGLTGYGYTF.

The rearrangement uses TRBV6-2 or TRBV6-3 and TRBJ2-1; 13 bases are shared with TRBD2. CDR3 length: 15 amino acids. Losses at the gene ends were 7 bases for V and 8 bases for J; bases not matched to a gene: 8. The germline V gene encodes CDR1 MNHEY and CDR2 SVGEGT. CDR3 residues: CASNKLAGGMDEQFF. The CDR3 DNA sequence: TGTGCCAGCAATAAACTAGCGGGGGGGATGGATGAGCAGTTCTTC.

The rearrangement joins TRBV7-9 to TRBJ2-7; 9 positions match TRBD1. With 4 bases clipped from V and 2 bases from J, the junction kept 3 bases outside the gene matches. Germline V gene data show CDR1 as SEHNR and CDR2 as FQNEAQ (reference sequence). CDR3 length equals 14 residues. The CDR3 DNA sequence: TGTGCCAGCAGCTCGACAGGGGGAACCTACGAGCAGTACTTC. This translates into CASSSTGGTYEQYF.

The V and J genes are TRBV7-6 and TRBJ2-1; a weak D match, TRBD2 (5 bases). Germline CDR1 reads SGHVS; CDR2 reads FNYEAQ. The V and J ends lost 0 bases and 1 base respectively, with 10 bases between them. The CDR3 has 16 residues. In nucleotides, the CDR3 is TGTGCCAGCAGCTTAGCGGGAGAGGTTTCCTACAATGAGCAGTTCTTC. This codes for CASSLAGEVSYNEQFF. The whole variable domain, remainder taken from reference TRBV7-6 and TRBJ2-1, is GAGVSQSPRYKVTKRGQDVALRCDPISGHVSLYWYRQALGQGPEFLTYFNYEAQQDKSGLPNDRFSAERPEGSISTLTIQRTEQRDSAMYRCASSLAGEVSYNEQFFGPGTRLTVL.

This sequence joins TRBV7-2 and TRBJ2-3; TRBD2 agrees at 14 bases. Germline V CDR1 and CDR2: SGHTA, FQGNSA. This CDR3 contains 18 residues. Trimming at V came to 6 bases and at J to 1 base, leaving 9 bases not matched to a gene. The CDR3, as DNA: TGTGCCAGCAGTAAGAGACTAGCGGGAGGGCCTGGCACAGATACGCAGTATTTT. The encoded protein is CASSKRLAGGPGTDTQYF. Looking up the rest from reference TRBV7-2 and TRBJ2-3 gives the full variable domain: GAGVSQSPSNKVTEKGKDVELRCDPISGHTALYWYRQSLGQGLEFLIYFQGNSAPDKSGLPSDRFSAERTGGSVSTLTIQRTQQEDSAVYLCASSKRLAGGPGTDTQYFGPGTRLTVL.

The chain combines TRBV9 with TRBJ2-7; perhaps TRBD2 as D (6 bases). Germline V gene lookup returns CDR1 SGDLS and CDR2 YYNGEE. CDR3 length equals 13 residues. The V end was cut by 0 bases, the J end by 7 bases, with 11 bases between. The DNA for the CDR3 is TGTGCCAGCAGCGTAGCGGGAGCCGGGGAGCAGTACTTC. Protein sequence: CASSVAGAGEQYF.

This chain connects TRBV19 to TRBJ1-5, with D unresolved. V was cut by 3 bases and J by 2 bases, with 5 bases left in between. Germline values: CDR1 LNHDA, CDR2 SQIVND (reference sequence). The CDR3 length is 13 residues. DNA of the CDR3: TGTGCCAGTAGTATTACGGGCAATCAGCCCCAGCATTTT. Encoded protein: CASSITGNQPQHF.

Concerning this clonotype: One end of the junction varies from germline; a read error may be responsible. The chain links TRBV19 to TRBJ2-1; unclear D gene. CDR1 is LNHDA, CDR2 SQIVND, per germline (reference sequence). This CDR3 is built from 13 residues. CDR3 residues: CASGIVSYNEQFF. For the CDR3, the DNA is TGTGCCAGTGGTATAGTCAGCTACAATGAGCAGTTCTTC.

This clonotype was counted a few times. The chain recombines TRBV10-3 with TRBJ2-1; tentative D call: TRBD2 (5 bases). Germline CDR1 and CDR2: ENHRY and SYGVKD. The V gene lost 3 bases and the J gene lost 7 bases, with 13 bases spanning the gap. The CDR3 contains 14 residues. CDR3 bases: TGTGCCATCAGTGATATCTCGGGAAAGAATGAGCAGTTCTTC. Residues: CAISDISGKNEQFF.

The chain joins TRBV20-1 to TRBJ1-5, with a possible D match to TRBD1 (5 bases). Trimming cost V 5 bases and J 4 bases, with 18 bases left between them. CDR1 DFQATT and CDR2 SNEGSKA come from the germline V gene (reference sequence). This CDR3 is built from 15 residues. The CDR3 loop reads CSARWWGEKNQPQHF. The DNA of the CDR3 is TGCAGTGCTCGGTGGTGGGGGGAGAAGAATCAGCCCCAGCATTTT.

CDR3 amino acids: CASSQGQFYEQYF. The CDR3 DNA sequence: TGTGCCAGCAGCCAAGGGCAGTTCTACGAGCAGTACTTC. The chain carries TRBV3-1 and TRBJ2-7; no reliable D call. Germline V gene sequence: CDR1 LGHDT, CDR2 YNNKEL (reference sequence). This CDR3 is built from 13 residues. Deletions cut 1 base from V and 3 bases from J, with 7 bases between.

This clonotype was recorded a few times. The V and J genes are TRBV28 and TRBJ2-3, with D unclear. Germline V lookup: CDR1 MDHEN, CDR2 SYDVKM. The CDR3 runs to 13 residues. The germline V and J ends were trimmed by 4 bases and 2 bases, with 7 bases remaining between them. DNA of the CDR3: TGTGCCAGCAGTTCTCAGCTCACAGATACGCAGTATTTT. This gives the protein CASSSQLTDTQYF. The whole variable domain, filled in from reference TRBV28 and TRBJ2-3, reads DVKVTQSSRYLVKRTGEKVFLECVQDMDHENMFWYRQDPGLGLRLIYFSYDVKMKEKGDIPEGYSVSREKKERFSLILESASTNQTSMYLCASSSQLTDTQYFGPGTRLTVL.

This clonotype was seen a few times. V gene TRBV7-2 combines with J gene TRBJ2-7; no firm D call. V shed 5 bases and J shed 2 bases, with 10 bases lying between them. CDR3 length: 13 residues. Germline V gives CDR1 SGHTA, CDR2 FQGNSA. The CDR3 DNA reads TGTGCCAGCAGCCCCGGGCCTACCTACGAGCAGTACTTC. Protein: CASSPGPTYEQYF.

V gene TRBV28 combines with J gene TRBJ2-3; D may be TRBD2 (6 bases). V dropped 0 bases and J dropped 2 bases, with 6 bases sitting between them. This CDR3 comprises 14 residues. CDR1 and CDR2 (germline): MDHEN, SYDVKM. The CDR3, as DNA: TGTGCCAGCAGTTTATGGGGACTCACAGATACGCAGTATTTT. It yields the protein CASSLWGLTDTQYF.

Regarding this clonotype: This may be a read error, as it is one base from a much larger clone. This chain connects TRBV4-1 to TRBJ2-1, with D perhaps matching TRBD1 (5 bases). The CDR3 has 14 amino acids. The germline V gene has CDR1 MGHRA and CDR2 YSYEKL. V lost 0 bases and J lost 8, with 11 bases in between. CDR3 region: CASSQDGQGYEQFF. Written as DNA, the CDR3 is TGCGCCAGCAGCCAAGATGGGCAGGGCTATGAGCAGTTCTTC.

CDR3 protein: CASSLDGPGINEQFF. The CDR3 DNA sequence: TGTGCCAGCAGTTTAGATGGCCCCGGGATCAATGAGCAGTTCTTC. V gene TRBV12-3 or TRBV12-4 combines with J gene TRBJ2-1, with TRBD2 as a possible D gene (5 bases). CDR3 length: 15 amino acids. V was shortened by 1 base and J by 6 bases, with 13 bases between the two germline ends.

The gene calls are TRBV4-3 and TRBJ2-1, with TRBD2 matching 14 bases. Unmatched junction bases numbered 9, after V lost 2 bases and J lost 9 bases. The CDR3 has 17 residues. Germline CDR1 reads LGHNA; CDR2 reads YSLEER. Here the CDR3 reads CASSQYVTSGRVGEQFF. CDR3 in DNA: TGCGCCAGCAGCCAATACGTGACTAGCGGGAGGGTTGGTGAGCAGTTCTTC.

The rearrangement joins TRBV10-3 to TRBJ2-5; 9 bases match TRBD2. The CDR3 is made up of 16 amino acids. Germline V gives CDR1 ENHRY, CDR2 SYGVKD. The ends lost 0 bases at V and 5 bases at J; junction bases unmatched: 7. DNA for the CDR3: TGTGCCATCAGTGAGTCAGGCGGGGGGGCCTCGGAGACCCAGTACTTC. Its translation is CAISESGGGASETQYF.

The chain joins TRBV12-3 or TRBV12-4 to TRBJ2-5; 11 bases fit TRBD2. This CDR3 comprises 16 residues. V was clipped by 6 bases and J by 0 bases; unmatched bases: 6. The CDR3: CASRPSSGRYQETQYF. CDR3 coding DNA: TGTGCCAGCAGGCCGTCTAGCGGGAGGTACCAAGAGACCCAGTACTTC.